Given below is one T cell receptor beta chain in context. Its antigen remains unknown. This specimen comes from a study of T cell responses to AZD1222 COVID-19 vaccine. Data came from immunoSEQ multiplex PCR; TCRdb stores just in-frame clones and leaves some out. The table records 100,000 to 150,000 clones, 75% to 85% of them present only once. Overall study findings and caveats: Clonal diversity was possibly underestimated, and the donors were mostly white British, with more females. Regions 160-218 and 743-854 held dominance among vaccine-associated CD4 TCRs, which spanned spike. Seropositive at baseline were only six AZD1222 recipients. Epitopes outside B.1.351 and B.1.1.7 mutated regions reportedly drew nearly half of spike TCRs.

The sequence derives from an adult who received the AZD1222 COVID-19 vaccine. Sequencing used peripheral blood, obtained 28 days after the second AZD1222 dose.

The DNA of the CDR3 is TGTGCCAGCAGCTTAGGCGGTTCAGCGGGCTCCTCTGGGTTCTTC. This sequence encodes CASSLGGSAGSSGFF. This rearrangement joins TRBV7-2 to TRBJ2-1; tentatively, D is TRBD2 (6 bases). The CDR3 is made up of 15 amino acids. Deletions cut 1 base from V and 15 bases from J, with 22 bases between. The germline CDR1 and CDR2 sequences are SGHTA and FQGNSA.